These 8 T cell receptor beta chains were sequenced from one sample in a study of T cells in women clearing cervical HPV infection. Here immunoSEQ multiplex PCR was the method, and the copy in TCRdb shows in-frame clones only, minus some. Here the sample table reports 46,000 or so clones. The sequencing sample was made of blood buffy coat. These receptors all come from a woman between 18 and 70 years old with a cervical HPV16 infection that either progressed to CIN3+ or cleared (not recorded which).

A note on this clone: The CDR3 extends 3 residues past the end of the read, so its final part is completed from the germline J gene. The chain employs TRBV20-1 and TRBJ2-1, with 14 bases identical to TRBD2. J lost 8 bases, V lost 5 bases, and 17 bases had no gene match. The CDR3 runs to 18 residues. Per the germline V gene, CDR1 is DFQATT and CDR2 is SNEGSKA (reference sequence). CDR3 amino acids: CSALRGLAGDWWLDEQFF. The sequenced part of the CDR3 DNA is TGCAGTGCTCTACGGGGACTAGCGGGAGATTGGTGGCTCGATGAG.

As concerns this clone: The read comes to an end 3 residues before the CDR3 does, leaving the germline J gene to fill in the end. This chain joins TRBV7-8 and TRBJ1-6; D is undetermined. V was shortened by 3 bases and J by 6 bases, with 3 bases between the two germline ends. Germline V gene data show CDR1 as SGHVS and CDR2 as FQNEAQ. This CDR3 is 12 amino acids long. The CDR3 sequence is CASSFINSPLHF. The CDR3 DNA, read in part, is TGTGCCAGCAGCTTTATTAATTCACCC.

Concerning this clone: The read comes to an end 3 residues before the CDR3 does, leaving the germline J gene to fill in the end. This chain joins TRBV18 and TRBJ1-4; TRBD1 aligns across 11 bases. Germline CDR1 and CDR2: KGHSH and LQKENI. The CDR3 loop spans 15 amino acids. CDR3 sequence: CASSLGTGGDSPLFF. CDR3 bases read: TGTGCCAGCTCACTCGGGACAGGGGGGGATTCACCA.

Points on this clone: The read comes to an end 3 residues before the CDR3 does, leaving the germline J gene to fill in the end. The chain is built from TRBV6-2 or TRBV6-3 and TRBJ2-2, with a weak D call TRBD1 (5 bases). Germline V gives CDR1 MNHEY, CDR2 SVGEGT. The CDR3 runs 16 residues. Partial CDR3 DNA: TGTGCCAGCAGCCAACAGGCGAGCTCCTATAATTCACCG. Amino acids: CASSQQASSYNSP. The entire CDR3 is CASSQQASSYNSPLFF.

As regards this clone: The read halts 3 residues ahead of the CDR3 end, with the missing end drawn from the germline J gene. The chain joins TRBV6-2 or TRBV6-3 to TRBJ2-3; D unresolved. The germline gives CDR1 MNHEY, CDR2 SVGEGT. The ends were cut back, 4 bases at V and 2 bases at J, with 4 bases in the middle. The CDR3 sequence is 12 residues long. CDR3 DNA, as far as it was read: TGTGCCAGCAGTTCGGTCACAGATACG. Its translation is CASSSVTDT. The whole CDR3 region reads CASSSVTDTQYF.

As regards this clone: With the read ending 3 residues before the CDR3 end, the germline J gene is used to fill in that end. This chain connects TRBV29-1 to TRBJ1-2; the D gene is possibly TRBD1 (5 bases). Germline CDR1 is SQVTM and CDR2 is ANQGSEA. Between the trimmed V and J ends, which lost 7 bases and 4 bases, there was a span of 16 bases. CDR3 length equals 13 residues. Incomplete CDR3 DNA: TGCAGCGCCACACCAGGGAGTCCCTATGGC. It is translated as CSATPGSPYG. The full CDR3 protein is CSATPGSPYGYTF. The full variable domain, in which reference TRBV29-1 and TRBJ1-2 provide the parts outside the CDR3, is SAVISQKPSRDICQRGTSLTIQCQVDSQVTMMFWYRQQPGQSLTLIATANQGSEATYESGFVIDKFPISRPNLTFSTLTVSNMSPEDSSIYLCSATPGSPYGYTFGSGTRLTVV.

CDR3 sequence: CASSFNSRAGAETQYF. The DNA read from the CDR3 is TGCGCCAGCAGCTTTAATTCTAGGGCGGGGGCAGAGACC. V and J are TRBV5-1 and TRBJ2-5; perhaps TRBD2 as D (7 bases). The observed sequence ends 3 residues before the CDR3 terminus, with the missing tail filled in from the germline J gene. The CDR3 runs to 16 residues. Trimming shortened V by 2 bases and J by 4 bases, and 18 bases separated the two germline ends. From germline, CDR1 is SGHRS and CDR2 YFSETQ.

As concerns this clone: The CDR3 end falls 3 residues outside the read, so it is completed with the germline J gene. V and J are TRBV14 and TRBJ2-7; D is undetermined. Germline V lookup: CDR1 SGHDN, CDR2 FVKESK. Trimming cost V 2 bases and J 1 base, with 6 bases left between them. The length of the CDR3 is 13 residues. This chain's CDR3 is CASSQRWSYEQYF. The DNA read from the CDR3 is TGTGCCAGCAGCCAACGGTGGTCCTACGAG.